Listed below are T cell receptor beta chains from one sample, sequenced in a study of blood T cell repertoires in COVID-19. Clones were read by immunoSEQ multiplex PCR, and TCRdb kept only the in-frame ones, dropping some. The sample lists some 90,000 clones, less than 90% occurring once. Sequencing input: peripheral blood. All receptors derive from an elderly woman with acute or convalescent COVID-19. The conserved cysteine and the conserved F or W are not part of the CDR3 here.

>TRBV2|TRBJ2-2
ASSERQGWTGELF
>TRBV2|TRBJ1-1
ASSEFRLDKPYTEAF
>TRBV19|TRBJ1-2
ASSTTGGYYGYT
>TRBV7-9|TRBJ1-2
ASSLPGTAYGYT
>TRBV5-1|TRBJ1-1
ASSLALGARNTEAF
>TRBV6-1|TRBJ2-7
ASSESGGHAYEQY
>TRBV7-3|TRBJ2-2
ASSPGSQWGTGELF
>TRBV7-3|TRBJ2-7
ASSLTAGRVSEQY
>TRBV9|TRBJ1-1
ASSADRERVEAF
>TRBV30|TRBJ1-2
AWSVRVTGTGSGYT
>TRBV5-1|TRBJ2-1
ASSLGQSSSYNEQF
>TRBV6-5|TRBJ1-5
ASSDRVDQPQH